The subject of this entry is one TCR beta chain. The CDR3 is 20 residues long. CDR1 LGHDT and CDR2 YNNKEL come from the germline V gene (reference sequence). Trimming removed 0 bases from V and 0 bases from J; junction bases left unmatched: 9. This record comes from a study of T cells in tumors after PD-1 blockade. Study information: Treatment was either pembrolizumab 200 mg every 3 weeks or cemiplimab 350 mg every 2 weeks. A subset received ongoing vismodegib 150 mg daily alongside anti-PD-1 therapy. Mean per blood sample: 90,000 to 120,000 templates (about 24,000-280,000), some 36,000 unique clonotypes.

Here immunoSEQ multiplex PCR was the method, and the copy in TCRdb shows in-frame clones only, minus some. This sample has 45,000 to 50,000 clones, with more than 60% found just once. The starting material was PBMCs, obtained before anti-PD-1 therapy. This sequence joins TRBV3-1 (or the pseudogene TRBV3-2) and TRBJ2-6, with 9 bases identical to TRBD2. The clonotype was recovered from a human donor with advanced basal cell or squamous cell carcinoma (not recorded which). CDR3 residues: CASSQDRTSEESSGANVLTF. CDR3 nucleotides: TGTGCCAGCAGCCAAGATAGGACTAGCGAAGAGAGCTCTGGGGCCAACGTCCTGACTTTC.